The 12 T cell receptor beta chains in this list originate from one sample, sequenced in a study of beta chain features in type 1 diabetes. Investigators reverse transcribed all isolated RNA, so they sequenced expressed TCRB transcripts. The method was immunoSEQ multiplex PCR; TCRdb's version includes in-frame clones alone and lacks a portion of them. The top ten hold 5.5% to 7.5% of the sample, which has 250,000 to 400,000 clones, 12% to 15% seen once. The sample taken for sequencing was central memory CD4+ T cells from blood. The receptors were gathered from a man younger than 45 in good health.

The chain is built from TRBV11-3 and TRBJ2-3; no firm D call. Trimming left V 1 base short and J 2 bases short, with 7 bases between. The germline V gene encodes CDR1 SGHNT and CDR2 YENEEA. CDR3 length: 14 amino acids. This CDR3 reads CASSLGPITDTQYF. In nucleotides, the CDR3 is TGTGCCAGCAGCTTAGGGCCGATCACAGATACGCAGTATTTT.

A few counts support this clone. The J gene is TRBJ2-3, the V gene TRBV7-2; 11 nucleotides align to TRBD2. The V and J ends lost 6 bases and 1 base, in that order; junction bases with no gene match: 3. This CDR3 spans 15 amino acids. Per germline, CDR1 SGHTA and CDR2 FQGNSA. Here the CDR3 DNA reads TGTGCCAGCAGTAGCGGGGGGGCCGGCACAGATACGCAGTATTTT. It yields the protein CASSSGGAGTDTQYF.

The table lists this clone with a few counts. V and J are TRBV6-1 and TRBJ1-2, with 7 bases that match TRBD1. Trimming removed 7 bases from V and 3 bases from J; junction bases left unmatched: 5. This CDR3 region has 13 residues. CDR1 is MNHNS, CDR2 SASEGT, per germline. Written as DNA, the CDR3 is TGTGCCAGCACCCGGGACAGTTACTATGGCTACACCTTC. This gives the protein CASTRDSYYGYTF.

This clone was counted between two and nine times. The rearrangement uses TRBV6-1 and TRBJ2-3, with 11 bases identical to TRBD2. Germline V gene data show CDR1 as MNHNS and CDR2 as SASEGT. This CDR3 region has 17 residues. J gave up 9 bases and V 0 bases, and 11 bases lay outside the gene matches. CDR3 in DNA: TGTGCCAGCAGTGAAGCCTTAGCGGGGGGGCTTTGGACCACGCAGTATTTT. Translating it yields CASSEALAGGLWTTQYF.

The V call is TRBV5-4, the J call TRBJ2-6; D unresolved. Trimming stripped 4 bases from V and 2 bases from J, with 10 bases between. Germline V CDR1 and CDR2: SGHNT, YYREEE (reference sequence). The CDR3 runs to 15 residues. CDR3 amino acids: CASSPQWTGANVLTF. CDR3 bases: TGTGCCAGCAGCCCCCAATGGACTGGGGCCAACGTCCTGACTTTC.

This chain joins TRBV14 and TRBJ2-2; 9 bases agree with TRBD2. Germline trimming cut 2 bases from V and 0 bases from J; bases unmatched to any gene: 7. Germline CDR1 and CDR2: SGHDN and FVKESK. The CDR3 loop spans 18 amino acids. The CDR3 coding sequence is TGTGCCAGCAGCCAAAGGACGTGGACTAGCGCGAACACCGGGGAGCTGTTTTTT. The encoded protein is CASSQRTWTSANTGELFF.

This clone was counted ten times or more. At one end the junction does not follow the germline gene, possibly because of a read error. The chain combines TRBV29-1 with TRBJ2-5; possibly TRBD1 or TRBD2 for D (5 bases each). Germline CDR1 is SQVTM and CDR2 is ANQGSEA. The CDR3 sequence is 14 residues long. CDR3 residues: CSVEGMGTGETQYF. CDR3 bases: TGCAGCGTGGAAGGTATGGGGACCGGAGAGACCCAGTACTTC.

The chain recombines TRBV5-4 with TRBJ2-3; D is undetermined. Germline V gene data show CDR1 as SGHNT and CDR2 as YYREEE (reference sequence). Deletions cut 0 bases from V and 5 bases from J, with 13 bases between. The CDR3 is 15 residues long. CDR3 DNA: TGTGCCAGCAGCTTGGAGGCAACGATCAGAGATACGCAGTATTTT. Residues: CASSLEATIRDTQYF.

This clone was recorded at least ten times. The V call is TRBV18, the J call TRBJ1-2; possibly TRBD1 for D (6 bases). The CDR3 sequence is 15 residues long. Germline V lookup: CDR1 KGHSH, CDR2 LQKENI. Trimming stripped 3 bases from V and 5 bases from J, with 16 bases between. CDR3 DNA sequence: TGTGCCAGCTCACCCCCAGGGGCGGCTGATTATGGCTACACCTTC. Translating it yields CASSPPGAADYGYTF.

The chain uses TRBV6-1 and TRBJ2-4; 10 bases fit TRBD1. This CDR3 has 15 residues. V lost 11 bases to trimming and J lost 6 bases; unmatched junction nucleotides: 13. The V gene's germline CDR1 is MNHNS and CDR2 SASEGT. The CDR3 is CAGSRAGTGVNIQYF. DNA for the CDR3: TGTGCCGGGTCCAGAGCCGGGACAGGGGTAAACATTCAGTACTTC.

In this sample, this clone turned up many times. The rearrangement joins TRBV28 to TRBJ2-5; D may be TRBD1 (6 bases). Germline loops: CDR1 MDHEN, CDR2 SYDVKM. V was trimmed by 6 bases and J by 5 bases, leaving 13 bases between them. The CDR3 is 13 amino acids. The CDR3 is CASSRGHLETQYF. CDR3 DNA sequence: TGTGCCAGCAGCCGGGGACACCTGGAGACCCAGTACTTC.

This rearrangement joins TRBV14 to TRBJ2-3, with a tentative D call TRBD2 (5 bases). The CDR3 extends over 16 amino acids. Per the germline V gene, CDR1 is SGHDN and CDR2 is FVKESK. V lost 0 bases to trimming and J lost 4 bases, with 14 bases between them. The CDR3 spells CASSQDLSSEADTQYF. The DNA for the CDR3 is TGTGCCAGCAGCCAAGACCTTAGCTCGGAGGCAGATACGCAGTATTTT.